These 13 T cell receptor beta chains were all obtained from the same sample, sequenced in a study of blood T cell repertoires in COVID-19. The method was immunoSEQ multiplex PCR; TCRdb's version includes in-frame clones alone and lacks a portion of them. The sample yields 200,000 to 250,000 clones, roughly 85% seen once. The sample taken for sequencing was peripheral blood. The receptors were gathered from a woman in her 70s with COVID-19, enrolled during active disease.

The chain joins TRBV21-1 to TRBJ1-5; TRBD1, the D gene given by the table, was not confirmed from the DNA. TRBV21-1 is an annotated pseudogene. This CDR3 has 17 residues. CDR3 residues: CASSKIMGQANNQPQHF. DNA for the CDR3: TGTGCCAGCAGCAAGATTATGGGACAGGCAAACAATCAGCCCCAGCATTTT.

The chain joins TRBV6-2 or TRBV6-3 to TRBJ2-7; the match to TRBD2 covers 7 bases. After removal of 2 bases from V and 9 bases from J, the junction contained 7 bases not matched to a gene. CDR1 and CDR2 from the germline V gene are MNHEY and SVGEGT. This CDR3 is built from 13 residues. The CDR3 DNA sequence: TGTGCCAGCAGTTACGGGGACTACGTTCCGCAGTACTTC. This encodes CASSYGDYVPQYF.

The rearrangement uses TRBV12-3 or TRBV12-4 and TRBJ1-5, with D unclear. The CDR3 length is 12 residues. With 6 bases removed from V and 0 bases from J, the gap between germline ends came to 3 bases. DNA for the CDR3: TGTGCCAGCAGCGGTAGCAATCAGCCCCAGCATTTT. Translation: CASSGSNQPQHF.

V gene TRBV6-5 combines with J gene TRBJ1-2, with D tentatively TRBD1 (5 bases). The V gene lost 5 bases and the J gene lost 0 bases, with 10 bases spanning the gap. The CDR3 covers 14 residues. Germline V gene lookup returns CDR1 MNHEY and CDR2 SVGAGI. The CDR3 reads CASSRTFSNYGYTF. The CDR3 DNA sequence: TGTGCCAGCAGTAGGACATTCTCTAACTATGGCTACACCTTC.

This clone was observed a handful of times. The rearrangement uses TRBV5-4 and TRBJ1-1; 7 bases are shared with TRBD1. The CDR3 spans 15 residues. With V trimmed by 4 bases and J by 1 base, 7 bases remained unmatched. Germline loops: CDR1 SGHNT, CDR2 YYREEE (reference sequence). The CDR3 region is CASSGLGQTNTEAFF. The DNA of the CDR3 is TGTGCCAGCAGCGGATTGGGACAGACGAACACTGAAGCTTTCTTT. Full variable domain (outside the CDR3, taken from reference TRBV5-4 and TRBJ1-1): ETGVTQSPTHLIKTRGQQVTLRCSSQSGHNTVSWYQQALGQGPQFIFQYYREEENGRGNFPPRFSGLQFPNYSSELNVNALELDDSALYLCASSGLGQTNTEAFFGQGTRLTVV.

This clone was observed a single time. The V and J genes are TRBV9 and TRBJ2-2; D perhaps matches TRBD2 (7 bases). This CDR3 contains 15 residues. The V end was cut by 4 bases, the J end by 2 bases, with 12 bases between. The germline CDR1 and CDR2 sequences are SGDLS and YYNGEE. CDR3 sequence (DNA): TGTGCCAGCAGCCCCCGGGGGGCCAACACCGGGGAGCTGTTTTTT. Translating it yields CASSPRGANTGELFF. The full variable domain, its missing parts supplied by reference TRBV9 and TRBJ2-2, is DSGVTQTPKHLITATGQRVTLRCSPRSGDLSVYWYQQSLDQGLQFLIQYYNGEERAKGNILERFSAQQFPDLHSELNLSSLELGDSALYFCASSPRGANTGELFFGEGSRLTVL.

The chain couples TRBV27 to TRBJ1-1; 10 positions match TRBD1. The CDR3 runs to 16 residues. The V gene's germline CDR1 is MNHEY and CDR2 SMNVEV (reference sequence). V lost 6 bases to trimming and J lost 7 bases; unmatched junction nucleotides: 14. CDR3 sequence: CASSRLVGQGLNEAFF. DNA for the CDR3: TGTGCCAGCAGCCGGCTCGTGGGACAGGGGCTAAATGAAGCTTTCTTT.

This chain uses TRBV19 with TRBJ1-2; D unclear. CDR1 is LNHDA and CDR2 is SQIVND in the germline V gene (reference sequence). There are 14 residues in the CDR3. Trimming removed 0 bases at V and 5 bases at J, with 10 bases between. Here the CDR3 reads CASSIEETHYGYTF. The CDR3 bases are TGTGCCAGTAGTATAGAGGAGACTCATTATGGCTACACCTTC.

In its sample, this clone was seen once. CDR3 amino acids: CASSSSLDQPQHF. The CDR3 DNA reads TGTGCCAGCAGCTCGTCCCTAGATCAGCCCCAGCATTTT. J is TRBJ1-5 and V is TRBV12-3 or TRBV12-4; D remains unclear. V was cut by 6 bases and J by 5 bases, with 11 bases left in between. CDR3 size: 13 residues.

This chain links TRBV9 with TRBJ2-2, with 9 bases fitting TRBD2. CDR3 length: 16 amino acids. Germline trimming cut 1 base from V and 6 bases from J; bases unmatched to any gene: 7. The V gene's germline CDR1 is SGDLS and CDR2 YYNGEE. CDR3 loop: CASSVRVAGDSGELFF. The CDR3 DNA follows: TGTGCCAGCAGCGTAAGGGTAGCGGGAGACTCCGGGGAGCTGTTTTTT.

The rearrangement uses TRBV28 and TRBJ2-4, with D uncertain. Germline values: CDR1 MDHEN, CDR2 SYDVKM. V lost 4 bases, J lost 1 base, and 11 bases lay in between. This CDR3 contains 15 residues. In DNA form, the CDR3 reads TGTGCCAGCAGTTCGGTTCGGGTCGCCAAAAACATTCAGTACTTC. This codes for CASSSVRVAKNIQYF. Supplemented by reference TRBV28 and TRBJ2-4, the full variable domain reads DVKVTQSSRYLVKRTGEKVFLECVQDMDHENMFWYRQDPGLGLRLIYFSYDVKMKEKGDIPEGYSVSREKKERFSLILESASTNQTSMYLCASSSVRVAKNIQYFGAGTRLSVL.

This chain connects TRBV9 to TRBJ1-5; the match to TRBD1 covers 7 bases. This CDR3 spans 19 amino acids. Looked up from germline, CDR1 is SGDLS and CDR2 is YYNGEE. V lost 4 bases and J lost 0; bases outside the gene matches: 16. CDR3: CASSQWCGTANYSNQPQHF. The CDR3 bases are TGTGCCAGCAGCCAATGGTGTGGGACAGCAAATTATAGCAATCAGCCCCAGCATTTT.

The V gene is TRBV27, the J gene TRBJ2-7, with 10 nucleotides matching TRBD1. The CDR3 covers 16 residues. Per germline, CDR1 MNHEY and CDR2 SMNVEV (reference sequence). V was clipped by 5 bases and J by 3 bases; unmatched bases: 10. The CDR3 reads CASSRSPGTGDYEQYF. The CDR3 bases are TGTGCCAGCAGTAGATCCCCCGGGACAGGGGACTACGAGCAGTACTTC.